The present T cell receptor beta chain was sequenced within a study of T cells in Graves' hyperthyroidism and ophthalmopathy. Study results and caveats: Most expanded thyroid clonotypes above 0.001 recurred in blood.

TCR beta CDR3 regions were amplified from RNA. Primed by the HTBI set, a first-round RT-PCR was run on the TCR CDR3. Via MiXCR, TCRdb re-called the multiplex PCR reads, giving one row per CDR3 protein. The sample includes about 700,000 distinct CDR3 sequences, around 15% of them seen just once. Details on this clonotype: Its antigen remains unknown.

Trimming at V came to 1 base and at J to 2 bases, leaving 2 bases not matched to a gene. CDR1 and CDR2 from the germline V gene are LGHNA and YSLEER. This CDR3 contains 15 residues. Patients with uncontrolled infections, other autoimmune diseases, pregnancy or lactation were excluded. The PBMCs were taken from around 9 ml of fresh peripheral blood. The sequenced material came from blood. This TCR came from a woman younger than 35 with Graves' hyperthyroidism. The rearrangement links TRBV4-3 to TRBJ2-1; TRBD2 aligns across 7 bases. The CDR3 spells CASSQGDYTYNEQFF. DNA of the CDR3: TGCGCCAGCAGCCAAGGGGACTACACCTACAATGAGCAGTTCTTC.